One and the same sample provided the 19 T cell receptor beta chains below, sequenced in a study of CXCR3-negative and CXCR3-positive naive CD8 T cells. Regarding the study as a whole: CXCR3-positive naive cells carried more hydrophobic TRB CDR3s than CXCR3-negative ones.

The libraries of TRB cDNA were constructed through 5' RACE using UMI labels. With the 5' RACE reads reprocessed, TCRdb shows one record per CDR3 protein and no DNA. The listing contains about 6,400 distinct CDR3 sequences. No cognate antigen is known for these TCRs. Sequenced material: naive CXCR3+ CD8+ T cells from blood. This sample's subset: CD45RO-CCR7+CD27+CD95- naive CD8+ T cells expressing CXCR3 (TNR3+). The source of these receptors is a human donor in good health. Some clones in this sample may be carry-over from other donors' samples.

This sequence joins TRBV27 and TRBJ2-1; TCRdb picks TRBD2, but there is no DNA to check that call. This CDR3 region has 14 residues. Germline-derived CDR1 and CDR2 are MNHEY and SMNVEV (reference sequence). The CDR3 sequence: CASTLGGRDDEQFF.

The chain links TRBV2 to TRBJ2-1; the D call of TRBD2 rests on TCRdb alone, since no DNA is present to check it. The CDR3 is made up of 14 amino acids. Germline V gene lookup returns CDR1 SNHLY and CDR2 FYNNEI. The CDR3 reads CASRTGGGYNEQFF.

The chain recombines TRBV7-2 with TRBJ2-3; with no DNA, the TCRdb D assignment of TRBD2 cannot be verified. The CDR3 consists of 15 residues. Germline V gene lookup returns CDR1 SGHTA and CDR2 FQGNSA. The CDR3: CASSLDGRGTDTQYF.

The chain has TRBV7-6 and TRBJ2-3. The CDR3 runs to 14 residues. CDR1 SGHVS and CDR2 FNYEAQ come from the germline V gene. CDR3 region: CASSVAAYVETQYF.

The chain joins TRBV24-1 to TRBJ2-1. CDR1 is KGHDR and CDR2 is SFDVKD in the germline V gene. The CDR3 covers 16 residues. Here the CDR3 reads CATSDLGSKNHNEQFF.

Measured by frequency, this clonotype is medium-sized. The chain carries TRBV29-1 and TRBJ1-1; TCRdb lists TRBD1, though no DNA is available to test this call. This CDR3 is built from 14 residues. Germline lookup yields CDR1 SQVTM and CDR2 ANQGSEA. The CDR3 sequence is CSVGVPDRNTEAFF.

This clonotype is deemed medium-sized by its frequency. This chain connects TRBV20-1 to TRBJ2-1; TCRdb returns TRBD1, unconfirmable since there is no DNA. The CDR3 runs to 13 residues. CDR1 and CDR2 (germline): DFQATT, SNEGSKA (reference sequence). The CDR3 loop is CSARGVAYNEQFF.

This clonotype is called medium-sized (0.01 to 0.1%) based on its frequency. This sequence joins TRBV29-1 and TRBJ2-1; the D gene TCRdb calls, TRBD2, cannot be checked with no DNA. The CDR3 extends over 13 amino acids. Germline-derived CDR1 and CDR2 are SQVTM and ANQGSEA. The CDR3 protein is CSAGTTTYNEQFF.

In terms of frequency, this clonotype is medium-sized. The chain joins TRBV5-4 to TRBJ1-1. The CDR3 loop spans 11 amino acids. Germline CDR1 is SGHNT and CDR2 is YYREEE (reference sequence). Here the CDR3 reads CASSLGAEAFF.

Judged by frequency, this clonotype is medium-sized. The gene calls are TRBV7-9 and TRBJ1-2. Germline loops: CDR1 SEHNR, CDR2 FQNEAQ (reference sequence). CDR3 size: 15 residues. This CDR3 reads CASSSPWTEGYGYTF.

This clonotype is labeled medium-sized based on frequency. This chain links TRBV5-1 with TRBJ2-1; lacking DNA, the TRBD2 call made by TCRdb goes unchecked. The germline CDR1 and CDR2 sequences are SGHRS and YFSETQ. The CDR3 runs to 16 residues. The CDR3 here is CASSPEPGIAYNEQFF.

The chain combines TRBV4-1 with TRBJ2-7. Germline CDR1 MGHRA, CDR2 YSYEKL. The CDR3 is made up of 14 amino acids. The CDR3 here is CASSQAESSYEQYF.

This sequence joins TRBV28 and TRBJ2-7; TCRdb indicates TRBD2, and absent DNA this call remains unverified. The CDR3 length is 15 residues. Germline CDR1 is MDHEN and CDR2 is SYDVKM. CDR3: CASSIIAGPSYEQYF.

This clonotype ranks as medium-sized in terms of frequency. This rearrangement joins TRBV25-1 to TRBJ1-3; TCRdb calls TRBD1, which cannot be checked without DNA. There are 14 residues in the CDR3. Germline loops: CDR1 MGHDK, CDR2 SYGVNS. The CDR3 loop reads CASILRVSGNTIYF.

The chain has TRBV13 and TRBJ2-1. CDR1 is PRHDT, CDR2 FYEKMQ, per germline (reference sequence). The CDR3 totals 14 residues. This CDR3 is CASSTSSAYNEQFF.

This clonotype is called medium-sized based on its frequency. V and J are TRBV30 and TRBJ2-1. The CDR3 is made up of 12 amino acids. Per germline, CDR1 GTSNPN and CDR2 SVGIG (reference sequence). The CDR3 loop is CAWSVSTREQFF.

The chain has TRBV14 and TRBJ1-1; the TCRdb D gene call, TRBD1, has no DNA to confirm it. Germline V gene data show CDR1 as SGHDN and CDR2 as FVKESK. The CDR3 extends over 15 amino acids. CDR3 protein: CASSQWDSLNLQAFF.

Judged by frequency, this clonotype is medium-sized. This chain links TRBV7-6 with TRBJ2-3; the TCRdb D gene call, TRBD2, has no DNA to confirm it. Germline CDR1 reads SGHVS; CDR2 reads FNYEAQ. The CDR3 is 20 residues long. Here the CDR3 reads CASSRPDPGLAALGVDTQYF.

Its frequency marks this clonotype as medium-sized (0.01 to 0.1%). CDR3: CASSLPGPDYEQYF. The V and J genes are TRBV6-5 and TRBJ2-7; the TCRdb call, TRBD2, lacks DNA for checking. This CDR3 has 14 residues. Germline values: CDR1 MNHEY, CDR2 SVGAGI.